Shown below are 10 T cell receptor beta chains from a single sample sequenced in a study of CD8 T cells in Susac syndrome. After extraction with the RNeasy kit, roughly 0.5 to 1 ug of the RNA was reverse transcribed using random hexamers. Using its own MiXCR run on the immunoSEQ multiplex PCR reads, TCRdb lists one record per CDR3 protein. Seen here are 200,000 to 250,000 distinct CDR3 sequences, approximately 90% observed once, and the top ten hold about 0.15%. Sequencing input: CD8+ T cells from PBMCs. Source of these receptors: a human donor with multiple sclerosis.

The genes are TRBV30 and TRBJ1-1; D gene unclear. The CDR3 has 12 amino acids. V was trimmed by 5 bases and J by 0 bases, leaving 7 bases between them. Germline V gene data show CDR1 as GTSNPN and CDR2 as SVGIG (reference sequence). CDR3 region: CAWVYMNTEAFF. The CDR3, as DNA: TGTGCCTGGGTATATATGAACACTGAAGCTTTCTTT. The variable domain in full, completed from reference TRBV30 and TRBJ1-1, reads SQTIHQWPATLVQPVGSPLSLECTVEGTSNPNLYWYRQAAGRGLQLLFYSVGIGQISSEVPQNLSASRPQDRQFILSSKKLLLSDSGFYLCAWVYMNTEAFFGQGTRLTVV.

The chain uses TRBV7-9 and TRBJ2-3; 10 bases match TRBD1. The CDR3 is 15 residues long. Looked up from germline, CDR1 is SEHNR and CDR2 is FQNEAQ (reference sequence). V gave up 4 bases and J gave up 6 bases; unmatched junction bases: 7. This CDR3 reads CASSSGQGTRDTQYF. CDR3 in DNA: TGTGCCAGCAGCTCGGGACAGGGGACTCGCGATACGCAGTATTTT.

The chain links TRBV12-3 or TRBV12-4 to TRBJ1-1, with D unclear. The V end was cut by 3 bases, the J end by 4 bases, with 9 bases between. The CDR3 is made up of 13 amino acids. CDR3 bases: TGTGCCAGCAGTTTTGTTTGGGGCACTGAAGCTTTCTTT. This sequence encodes CASSFVWGTEAFF.

The chain couples TRBV14 to TRBJ2-7; 8 bases align to TRBD2. With V trimmed by 5 bases and J by 4 bases, 7 bases remained unmatched. This CDR3 comprises 14 residues. Germline loops: CDR1 SGHDN, CDR2 FVKESK. CDR3 in amino acids: CASSEGLVGYEQYF. CDR3 nucleotide sequence: TGTGCCAGCAGCGAGGGACTAGTAGGTTACGAGCAGTACTTC.

The V gene is TRBV19, the J gene TRBJ2-5; 8 positions agree with TRBD1. Losses at the gene ends were 4 bases for V and 5 bases for J; bases not matched to a gene: 9. The CDR3 has 15 amino acids. Germline CDR1 is LNHDA and CDR2 is SQIVND (reference sequence). Here the CDR3 DNA reads TGTGCCAGTAGTACCCACGGACAGGGAAGGGAGACCCAGTACTTC. Its translation: CASSTHGQGRETQYF.

This chain uses TRBV29-1 with TRBJ2-7; D gene ambiguous. Trimming took 1 base from V and 8 from J, leaving 9 bases between them. Germline values: CDR1 SQVTM, CDR2 ANQGSEA. The CDR3 spans 11 residues. CDR3 sequence (DNA): TGCAGCGTTGAAGTGGGCCCTAAGCAGTACTTC. This codes for CSVEVGPKQYF.

This sequence joins TRBV9 and TRBJ1-1, with TRBD1 as a possible D gene (5 bases). The V and J ends lost 5 bases and 4 bases respectively, with 12 bases between them. The CDR3 totals 13 residues. Germline V gene lookup returns CDR1 SGDLS and CDR2 YYNGEE. CDR3 protein: CASSEVGGTEAFF. CDR3 bases: TGTGCCAGCAGTGAGGTTGGGGGCACTGAAGCTTTCTTT. The whole variable domain, filled in from reference TRBV9 and TRBJ1-1, reads DSGVTQTPKHLITATGQRVTLRCSPRSGDLSVYWYQQSLDQGLQFLIQYYNGEERAKGNILERFSAQQFPDLHSELNLSSLELGDSALYFCASSEVGGTEAFFGQGTRLTVV.

The chain carries TRBV7-9 and TRBJ2-5; no definite D call. The germline CDR1 and CDR2 sequences are SEHNR and FQNEAQ (reference sequence). The CDR3 covers 13 residues. Trimming removed 4 bases from V and 5 bases from J, with 11 bases in between. The CDR3 DNA sequence: TGTGCCAGCAGCTCCTCCCCCTGGGAGACCCAGTACTTC. Translated: CASSSSPWETQYF.

The chain carries TRBV6-5 and TRBJ1-2; 7 bases are a match to TRBD1. The germline CDR1 and CDR2 sequences are MNHEY and SVGAGI. CDR3 size: 16 residues. The trim removed 0 bases at V and 2 bases at J, leaving 6 bases unmatched. As DNA, the CDR3 is TGTGCCAGCAGTTACTCGTGGGCGACAGGGAACTATGGCTACACCTTC. Translating gives CASSYSWATGNYGYTF.

This chain links TRBV9 with TRBJ2-1, with 10 nucleotides matching TRBD2. V trimming: 0 bases; J trimming: 7 bases; junction bases outside the gene matches: 4. CDR3 length equals 15 residues. The germline V gene encodes CDR1 SGDLS and CDR2 YYNGEE. The chain's CDR3 is CASSVGAGGLNEQFF. CDR3 bases: TGTGCCAGCAGCGTAGGAGCGGGAGGGCTAAATGAGCAGTTCTTC.